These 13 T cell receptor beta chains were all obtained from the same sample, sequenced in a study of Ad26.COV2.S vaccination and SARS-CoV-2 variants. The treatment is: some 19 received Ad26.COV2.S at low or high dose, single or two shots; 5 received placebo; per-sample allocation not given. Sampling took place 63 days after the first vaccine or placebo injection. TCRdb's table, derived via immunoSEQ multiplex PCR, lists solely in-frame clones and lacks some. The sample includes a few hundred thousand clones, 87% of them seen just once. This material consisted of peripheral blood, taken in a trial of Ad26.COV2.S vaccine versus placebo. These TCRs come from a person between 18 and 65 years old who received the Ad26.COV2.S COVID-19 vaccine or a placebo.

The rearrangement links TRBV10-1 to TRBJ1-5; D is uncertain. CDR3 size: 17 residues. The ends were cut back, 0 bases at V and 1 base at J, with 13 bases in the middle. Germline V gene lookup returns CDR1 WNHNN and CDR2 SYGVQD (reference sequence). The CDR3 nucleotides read TGCGCCAGCAGTGAGTCCTGGTTTCGGTCAAGCAATCAGCCCCAGCATTTT. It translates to CASSESWFRSSNQPQHF.

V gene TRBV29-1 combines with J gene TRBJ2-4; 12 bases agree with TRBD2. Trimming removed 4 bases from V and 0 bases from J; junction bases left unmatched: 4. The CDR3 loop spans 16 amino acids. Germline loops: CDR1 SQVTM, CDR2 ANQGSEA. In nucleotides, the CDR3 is TGCAGCGTTGGCCTAGCGGGGGGGGTAGCCAAAAACATTCAGTACTTC. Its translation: CSVGLAGGVAKNIQYF.

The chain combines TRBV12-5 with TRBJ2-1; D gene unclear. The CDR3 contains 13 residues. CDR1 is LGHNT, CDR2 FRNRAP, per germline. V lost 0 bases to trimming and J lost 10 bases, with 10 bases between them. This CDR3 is CASGLVMVYEQFF. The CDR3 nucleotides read TGTGCTAGTGGTTTGGTAATGGTCTACGAGCAGTTCTTC.

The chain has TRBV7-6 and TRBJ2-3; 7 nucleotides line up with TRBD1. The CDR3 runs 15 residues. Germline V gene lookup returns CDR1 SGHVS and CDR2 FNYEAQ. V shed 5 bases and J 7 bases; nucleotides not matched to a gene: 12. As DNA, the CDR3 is TGTGCCAGCAGCCCTGGACAGGCAATCGCGAATACGCAGTATTTT. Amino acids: CASSPGQAIANTQYF.

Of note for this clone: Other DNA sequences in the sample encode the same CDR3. The DNA of the CDR3 is TGCGCCAGCAGCTTGGGAGGGGGGGGGAGCTCCTACAATGAGCAGTTCTTC. Translating gives CASSLGGGGSSYNEQFF. The V call is TRBV5-1, the J call TRBJ2-1; a possible D gene is TRBD2 (7 bases). The germline gives CDR1 SGHRS, CDR2 YFSETQ. V was cut by 0 bases and J by 0 bases, with 13 bases left in between. The CDR3 totals 17 residues.

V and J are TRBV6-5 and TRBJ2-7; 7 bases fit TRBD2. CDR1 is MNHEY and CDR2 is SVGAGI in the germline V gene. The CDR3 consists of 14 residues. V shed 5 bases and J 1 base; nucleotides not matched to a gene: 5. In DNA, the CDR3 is TGTGCCAGCAGTCGCGGGGAGGGGTCCTACGAGCAGTACTTC. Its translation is CASSRGEGSYEQYF.

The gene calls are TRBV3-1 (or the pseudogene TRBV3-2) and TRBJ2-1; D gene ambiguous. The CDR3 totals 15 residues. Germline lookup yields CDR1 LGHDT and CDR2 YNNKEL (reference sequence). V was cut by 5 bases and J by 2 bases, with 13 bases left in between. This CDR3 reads CASSSSSEAYNEQFF. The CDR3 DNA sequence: TGTGCCAGCAGCTCAAGTTCTGAGGCCTACAATGAGCAGTTCTTC.

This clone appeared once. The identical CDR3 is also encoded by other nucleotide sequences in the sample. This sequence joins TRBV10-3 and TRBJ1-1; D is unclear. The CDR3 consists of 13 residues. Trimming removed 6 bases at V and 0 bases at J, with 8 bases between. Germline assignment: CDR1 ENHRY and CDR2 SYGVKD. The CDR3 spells CAISEAVNTEAFF. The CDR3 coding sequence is TGTGCCATCAGCGAGGCAGTGAACACTGAAGCTTTCTTT.

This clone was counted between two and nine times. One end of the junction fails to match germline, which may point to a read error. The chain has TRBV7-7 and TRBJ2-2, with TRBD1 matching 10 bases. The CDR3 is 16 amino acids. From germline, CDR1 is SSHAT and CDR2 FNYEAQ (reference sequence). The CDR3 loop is CASSPGQGANTGELFF. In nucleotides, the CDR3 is TGTGCTAGCAGCCCCGGACAGGGGGCGAACACCGGGGAGCTGTTTTTT. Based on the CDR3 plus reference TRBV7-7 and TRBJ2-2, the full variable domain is GAGVSQSPRYKVTKRGQDVTLRCDPISSHATLYWYQQALGQGPEFLTYFNYEAQPDKSGLPSDRFSAERPEGSISTLTIQRTEQRDSAMYRCASSPGQGANTGELFFGEGSRLTVL.

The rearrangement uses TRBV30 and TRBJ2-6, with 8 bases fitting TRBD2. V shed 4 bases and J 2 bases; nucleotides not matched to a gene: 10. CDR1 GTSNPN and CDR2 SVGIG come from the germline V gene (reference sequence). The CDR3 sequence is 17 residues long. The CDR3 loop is CAWIPGGGIAGANVLTF. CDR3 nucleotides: TGTGCCTGGATCCCCGGCGGGGGGATAGCTGGGGCCAACGTCCTGACTTTC.

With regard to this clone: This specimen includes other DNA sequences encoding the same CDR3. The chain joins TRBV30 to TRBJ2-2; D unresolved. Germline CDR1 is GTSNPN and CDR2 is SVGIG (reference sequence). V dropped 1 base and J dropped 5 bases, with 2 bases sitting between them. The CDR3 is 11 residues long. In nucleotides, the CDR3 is TGTGCCTGGAGTGGAACCGGGGAGCTGTTTTTT. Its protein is CAWSGTGELFF.

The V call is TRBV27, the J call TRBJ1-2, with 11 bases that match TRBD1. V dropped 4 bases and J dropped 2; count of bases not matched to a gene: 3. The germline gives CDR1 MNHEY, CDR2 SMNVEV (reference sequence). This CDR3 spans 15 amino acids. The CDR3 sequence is CASSSGTGGNYGYTF. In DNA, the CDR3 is TGTGCCAGCAGTTCCGGGACAGGGGGAAACTATGGCTACACCTTC.

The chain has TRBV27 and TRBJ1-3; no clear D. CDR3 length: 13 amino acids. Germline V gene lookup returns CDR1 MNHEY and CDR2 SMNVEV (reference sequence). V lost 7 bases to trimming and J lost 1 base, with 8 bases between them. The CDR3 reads CASKGSSGNTIYF. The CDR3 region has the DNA TGTGCCAGCAAGGGTTCTTCTGGAAACACCATATATTTT.